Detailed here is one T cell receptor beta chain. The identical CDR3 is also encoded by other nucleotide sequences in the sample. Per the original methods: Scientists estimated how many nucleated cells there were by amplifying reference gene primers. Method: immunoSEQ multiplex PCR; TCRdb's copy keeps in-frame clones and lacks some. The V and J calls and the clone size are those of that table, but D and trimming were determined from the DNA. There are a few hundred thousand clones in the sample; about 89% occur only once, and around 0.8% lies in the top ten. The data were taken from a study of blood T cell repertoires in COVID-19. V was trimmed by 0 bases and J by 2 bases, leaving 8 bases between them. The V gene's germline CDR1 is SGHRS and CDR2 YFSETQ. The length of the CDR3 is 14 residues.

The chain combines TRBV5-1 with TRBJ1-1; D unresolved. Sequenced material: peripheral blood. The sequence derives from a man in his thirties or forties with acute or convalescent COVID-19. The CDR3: CASSLAQINTEAFF. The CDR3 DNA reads TGCGCCAGCAGCTTGGCTCAGATTAACACTGAAGCTTTCTTT. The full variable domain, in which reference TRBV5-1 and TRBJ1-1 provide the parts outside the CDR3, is KAGVTQTPRYLIKTRGQQVTLSCSPISGHRSVSWYQQTPGQGLQFLFEYFSETQRNKGNFPGRFSGRQFSNSRSEMNVSTLELGDSALYLCASSLAQINTEAFFGQGTRLTVV.